What follows is one T cell receptor (beta chain) and its context. Its target is not known. The source of the sample is a study of PD-L1 blockade in urothelial cancer. Study-level findings and limits: A below-median TCR clonality in blood before treatment predicted better survival.

The trim removed 4 bases at V and 11 bases at J, leaving 14 bases unmatched. The CDR3 has 16 amino acids. CDR1 is MNHEY and CDR2 is SMNVEV in the germline V gene (reference sequence). TCRdb keeps only in-frame clones here, not all; method: immunoSEQ multiplex PCR. This sample has 35,000 to 55,000 clones, with around 80% found just once. The time point: peripheral blood 6 weeks after treatment start. The source material was PBMCs, sampled around atezolizumab (anti-PD-L1) treatment. J is TRBJ2-3 and V is TRBV27, with 11 bases matching TRBD2. The receptor was derived from a man between 60 and 75 years old with urothelial cancer. The CDR3 coding sequence is TGTGCCAGCAGTTCCCTGACTAGCGGGGCCTTAGGGGGGCAGTATTTT. Translated: CASSSLTSGALGGQYF.